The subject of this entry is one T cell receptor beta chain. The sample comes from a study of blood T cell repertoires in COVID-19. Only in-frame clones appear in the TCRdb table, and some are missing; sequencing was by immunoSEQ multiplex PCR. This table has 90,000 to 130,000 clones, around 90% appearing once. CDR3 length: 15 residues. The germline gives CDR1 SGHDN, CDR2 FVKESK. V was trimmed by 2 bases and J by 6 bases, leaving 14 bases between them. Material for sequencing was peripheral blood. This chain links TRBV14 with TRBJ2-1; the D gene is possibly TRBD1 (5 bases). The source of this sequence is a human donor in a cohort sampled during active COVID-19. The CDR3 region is CASSQIGRTRNEQFF. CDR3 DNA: TGTGCCAGCAGCCAAATTGGGCGGACACGCAATGAGCAGTTCTTC.